One and the same sample provided the 15 T cell receptor beta chains below, sequenced in a study of CD8+ T cells in alopecia areata. Once RNA had been extracted, it was reverse transcribed into cDNA to act as the sequencing template. Profiling relied on immunoSEQ multiplex PCR, and the TCRdb table lists in-frame clones only, not all of them. The sample holds roughly 250,000 clones, 60% seen once. The treatment denotes: oral pan-JAK inhibitor, 5-10 mg twice daily. Material: CD4+ T cells sorted from blood, obtained at week 52, from a patient treated with tofacitinib. The origin of the receptors is a human donor with alopecia areata.

This clone has just a few counts. This chain joins TRBV29-1 and TRBJ2-5; maybe TRBD1 (6 bases). The CDR3 is made up of 14 amino acids. The germline V gene has CDR1 SQVTM and CDR2 ANQGSEA. V lost 4 bases to trimming and J lost 2 bases, with 14 bases between them. CDR3 sequence: CSVGLGHTQETQYF. CDR3 bases: TGCAGCGTTGGACTGGGACATACGCAAGAGACCCAGTACTTC.

The chain uses TRBV6-5 and TRBJ1-5; a weak D match, TRBD1 (5 bases). Trimming took 2 bases from V and 6 from J, leaving 11 bases between them. Germline assignment: CDR1 MNHEY and CDR2 SVGAGI. The CDR3 runs 14 residues. The CDR3 sequence is CASSYQEGSQPQHF. The CDR3 DNA follows: TGTGCCAGCAGTTACCAAGAGGGGAGTCAGCCCCAGCATTTT.

This chain joins TRBV29-1 and TRBJ1-5; no reliable D call. Trimming took off 4 bases at V and 7 bases at J, with 11 bases between the two ends. CDR1 is SQVTM and CDR2 is ANQGSEA in the germline V gene. The CDR3 spans 12 residues. CDR3: CSVGGERQPQHF. In DNA form, the CDR3 reads TGCAGCGTTGGGGGTGAACGCCAGCCCCAGCATTTT. The full variable domain, with the rest looked up from reference TRBV29-1 and TRBJ1-5, is SAVISQKPSRDICQRGTSLTIQCQVDSQVTMMFWYRQQPGQSLTLIATANQGSEATYESGFVIDKFPISRPNLTFSTLTVSNMSPEDSSIYLCSVGGERQPQHFGDGTRLSIL.

This rearrangement joins TRBV6-5 to TRBJ2-4; D remains ambiguous. V gave up 5 bases and J gave up 2 bases, with 13 bases separating them. In germline, CDR1 is MNHEY, CDR2 SVGAGI. The CDR3 extends over 15 amino acids. The CDR3 reads CASSHTPATKNIQYF. The CDR3 bases are TGTGCCAGCAGTCATACCCCGGCAACCAAAAACATTCAGTACTTC.

This sequence joins TRBV29-1 and TRBJ1-5, with TRBD1 matching 7 bases. This CDR3 comprises 13 residues. CDR1 and CDR2 from the germline V gene are SQVTM and ANQGSEA. Unmatched junction bases numbered 7, after V lost 4 bases and J lost 7 bases. The CDR3 is CSVGRGPRQPQHF. CDR3 DNA: TGCAGCGTTGGAAGGGGGCCTAGGCAGCCCCAGCATTTT.

This clone has a single count. The chain recombines TRBV30 with TRBJ2-6; D tentatively fits TRBD1 or TRBD2 (6 bases each). CDR3 length: 16 residues. Germline CDR1 and CDR2: GTSNPN and SVGIG (reference sequence). V lost 3 bases and J lost 0, with 12 bases in between. CDR3: CAWSAGQSSGANVLTF. CDR3 DNA sequence: TGTGCCTGGAGCGCGGGACAAAGCTCTGGGGCCAACGTCCTGACTTTC.

The chain recombines TRBV30 with TRBJ1-2; TRBD1 agrees at 7 bases. The CDR3 covers 18 residues. Per germline, CDR1 GTSNPN and CDR2 SVGIG (reference sequence). Trimming took 3 bases from V and 1 from J; bases not matched to a gene: 17. The CDR3 spells CAWRGAGQSGTLNYGYTF. Written as DNA, the CDR3 is TGTGCCTGGAGGGGCGCGGGACAGTCGGGTACCCTTAACTATGGCTACACCTTC.

The chain has TRBV6-1 and TRBJ1-1, with a possible D match to TRBD1 (6 bases). The V end lost 1 base, the J end lost 4 bases, and 7 bases lay between the germline ends. The germline V gene has CDR1 MNHNS and CDR2 SASEGT. This CDR3 comprises 13 residues. Written as DNA, the CDR3 is TGTGCCAGCAGTGAAGTCAGGGGCACTGAAGCTTTCTTT. Protein sequence: CASSEVRGTEAFF.

The genes are TRBV23-1 and TRBJ2-4, with TRBD2 identical over 12 bases. TRBV23-1 is labeled an ORF, and its function is uncertain. V lost 6 bases, J lost 7 bases, and 16 bases stayed unmatched. CDR3 length: 18 amino acids. The CDR3 DNA sequence: TGCGCCAGCAGCCAGGGATTGCTAGCGGGGGGGCGAGGTAACATTCAGTACTTC. Translating gives CASSQGLLAGGRGNIQYF.

This clone was seen a few times. CDR3 DNA: TGTGCCAGCAGTTCCGCACCCCTCCACTTT. Protein: CASSSAPLHF. The J gene is TRBJ1-6, the V gene TRBV27, with D unclear. The V end was cut by 4 bases, the J end by 11 bases, with 3 bases between. Germline-derived CDR1 and CDR2 are MNHEY and SMNVEV (reference sequence). This CDR3 has 10 amino acids.

This rearrangement joins TRBV27 to TRBJ1-1, with 11 bases lining up with TRBD1. V was pared by 5 bases and J by 10 bases, with 6 bases of the junction left unmatched. Germline V CDR1 and CDR2: MNHEY, SMNVEV (reference sequence). The CDR3 is 13 amino acids. The CDR3 here is CASSADRGLRAFF. CDR3 DNA: TGTGCCAGCAGTGCGGACAGGGGGCTCCGAGCTTTCTTT.

The chain has TRBV27 and TRBJ2-3; no reliable D call. The CDR3 has 14 amino acids. Trimming stripped 0 bases from V and 0 bases from J, with 4 bases between. Germline V CDR1 and CDR2: MNHEY, SMNVEV (reference sequence). Written as DNA, the CDR3 is TGTGCCAGCAGTTTATCGGGGAGCACAGATACGCAGTATTTT. Residues: CASSLSGSTDTQYF.

The V and J genes are TRBV10-3 and TRBJ2-3, with 11 nucleotides matching TRBD2. This CDR3 has 14 amino acids. V shed 6 bases and J 4 bases; nucleotides not matched to a gene: 3. The germline V gene has CDR1 ENHRY and CDR2 SYGVKD. The CDR3 bases are TGTGCCATCAGATCTAGCGGGGGGCCAGATACGCAGTATTTT. Amino acids: CAIRSSGGPDTQYF.

The chain uses TRBV2 and TRBJ2-7, with D tentatively TRBD1 (5 bases). The ends were cut back, 2 bases at V and 2 bases at J, with 10 bases in the middle. Germline assignment: CDR1 SNHLY and CDR2 FYNNEI. CDR3 length: 14 amino acids. CDR3 DNA: TGTGCCAGCAGTGAATCAGGGTTTACCTACGAGCAGTACTTC. Translation: CASSESGFTYEQYF.

The chain carries TRBV7-9 and TRBJ2-5; 8 bases are shared with TRBD1. CDR3 length: 13 amino acids. Trimming cost V 6 bases and J 5 bases; bases outside gene matches: 5. Per germline, CDR1 SEHNR and CDR2 FQNEAQ (reference sequence). The CDR3 sequence: CASRRTGPETQYF. CDR3 coding DNA: TGTGCCAGCAGACGGACAGGGCCCGAGACCCAGTACTTC.